This T cell receptor beta chain was recovered during a study of blood T cell repertoires in COVID-19. On the study more broadly: Samples of COVID-19 (acute and convalescent) were obtained from the United States, Italy and Spain. T cells, B-cell-depleted T cells, or PBMCs provided the cDNA or gDNA that served as material.

In the original processing: From reference gene primer amplification, estimates of nucleated cell counts were derived. Only in-frame clones appear in the TCRdb table, and some are missing; sequencing was by immunoSEQ multiplex PCR. That table is the source of V, J and clone size, and D and trimming were worked out from the DNA. The table has 200,000 or so clones, over 80% seen once. This CDR3 has 15 amino acids. With V trimmed by 5 bases and J by 4 bases, 10 bases remained unmatched. Germline V gene data show CDR1 as SEHNR and CDR2 as FQNEAQ (reference sequence). Sequencing used peripheral blood. The sequence was obtained from a human donor in a cohort sampled during active COVID-19. V is TRBV7-9 and J is TRBJ1-2, with TRBD1 matching 7 bases. This CDR3 reads CASSAGTATSYGYTF. The CDR3, as DNA: TGTGCCAGCAGCGCAGGGACAGCAACAAGCTATGGCTACACCTTC.